This T cell receptor beta chain was obtained from a study of CXCR3-negative and CXCR3-positive naive CD8 T cells (dated by TCRdb to the late 2010s). Background on the whole study: In total, 130 million to 150 million TRB reads were obtained, or roughly 1.5 +/- 0.3 million reads per library. Diversity and physicochemical repertoire analyses were performed on about a dozen donors pooled from two independent experiments. For the TRBV-TRBJ cluster analysis, the naive subsets came from 5 or 6 donors, while the memory cells came from 3 donors. Results and caveats for the whole study, not just this receptor: Because surface CD5, which is linked to self-reactivity in mice, was comparable between the naive subsets, TCR interaction strength was also inferred from the physicochemical properties of TRB CDR3s. Repertoire diversity was comparably high in both naive subsets but much lower in memory CD8+ T cells. Compared with CXCR3-negative naive cells, CXCR3-positive naive cells had TRB CDR3s with higher hydrophobicity (lower Kidera factor 4), lower energy, and higher strength and volume indices. Naive CXCR3-negative and CXCR3-positive cells from the same donor showed similar TRBV-TRBJ usage, whereas memory cells showed distinct patterns. Because CXCR3 expression was partially decreased after cryopreservation, freshly isolated PBMCs were used for most assays.

Worth noting for this clonotype: Its antigen has not been determined.

The sequencing machine was a NextSeq 550. The Human TCR Profiling Kit (MiLaboratory) was used to prepare UMI-labeled 5' RACE TRB cDNA libraries. The full amount of extracted RNA was used for cDNA synthesis, and the full amount of resulting cDNA was used for PCR amplification. Libraries were prepared in parallel with an identical number of PCR cycles. Turning to the authors' computational methods: MIGEC and MiXCR extracted about 53,000 +/- 10,000 unique UMI-labeled TRB cDNA molecules per library, requiring at least two reads per UMI. Each library averaged about 37,000 +/- 9,700 functional in-frame TRB CDR3 nucleotide clonotypes without stop codons. After downsampling to 5000 UMI-labeled TRB molecules per sample, diversity metrics such as normalized Shannon-Wiener and Chao1 were calculated in VDJtools. VDJtools was used to calculate clonotype-size-weighted physicochemical properties of the central five CDR3 residues, namely interaction energy, strength, volume and Kidera factor 4. The reads were reprocessed in TCRdb, with one entry per CDR3 protein sequence and no accompanying DNA. These V and J calls derive from TCRdb rather than the authors' analysis. For this sample, the table gives some 150,000 distinct CDR3 sequences. 0.41% of the sample is held by the ten biggest clonotypes.

Per the germline V gene, ENHRY is the CDR1 and SYGVKD is the CDR2. From the cysteine up to the phenylalanine, the CDR3 has a length of 14 residues. Only the protein sequence is given. For each CD8+ T cell subset, flow sorting was done in triplicate, and about 300,000 cells per subset went directly into RLT lysis buffer. To keep memory contaminants out, a stringent definition of naive CD8+ T cells was applied: CD45RO-CCR7+CD27+CD95-. Peripheral blood mononuclear cells were isolated from buffy coats by standard density gradient centrifugation. Naive CXCR3-negative and CXCR3-positive CD8+ T cells were flow-sorted on a FACSAria III. Total RNA was extracted from sorted cells using an RNeasy Mini Kit.

The rearranged segments are TRBV10-3 and TRBJ1-1; the D gene TCRdb calls, TRBD1, cannot be checked with no DNA. The sequence came from a human donor in good health. Some clones in this sample may be carry-over from other donors' samples. Sample: naive CXCR3+ CD8+ T cells from blood. The sample's cell subset or site label, decoded: CD45RO-CCR7+CD27+CD95- naive CD8+ T cells expressing CXCR3 (TNR3+). CDR3 protein: CAISESGRGTEAFF.